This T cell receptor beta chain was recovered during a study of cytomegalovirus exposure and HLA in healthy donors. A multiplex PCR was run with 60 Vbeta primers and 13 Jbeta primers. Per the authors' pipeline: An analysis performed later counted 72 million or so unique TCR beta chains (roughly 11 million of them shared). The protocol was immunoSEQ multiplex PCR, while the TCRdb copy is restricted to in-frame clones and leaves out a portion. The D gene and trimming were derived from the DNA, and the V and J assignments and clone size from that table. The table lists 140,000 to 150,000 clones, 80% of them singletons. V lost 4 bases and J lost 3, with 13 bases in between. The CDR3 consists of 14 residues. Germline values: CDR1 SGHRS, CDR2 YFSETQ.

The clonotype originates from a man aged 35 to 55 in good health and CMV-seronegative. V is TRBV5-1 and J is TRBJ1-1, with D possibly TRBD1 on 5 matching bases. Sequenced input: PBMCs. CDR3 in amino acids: CASSPGLLYTEAFF. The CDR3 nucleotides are TGCGCCAGCAGCCCGGGACTTCTATACACTGAAGCTTTCTTT.